Reported below is one T cell receptor (beta chain). This sample is part of a study of breast tumors, draining lymph nodes, adjacent tissues. TCRdb analysed the multiplex PCR reads with MiXCR anew, one entry per CDR3 protein. This table holds more than 20,000 distinct CDR3 sequences, almost 70% found once. V was pared by 5 bases and J by 2 bases, with 10 bases between. Germline V gives CDR1 SGHNT, CDR2 YENEEA. CDR3 length equals 13 residues. The clonotype originates from a female donor with breast cancer. Some clones in this sample may be carry-over from other donors' samples. This chain links TRBV11-3 with TRBJ2-7; D not resolved. Sequences were obtained from tumor-adjacent breast tissue. CDR3 region: CASSTDIAYEQYF. CDR3 nucleotides: TGTGCCAGCAGCACAGACATTGCCTACGAGCAGTACTTC.